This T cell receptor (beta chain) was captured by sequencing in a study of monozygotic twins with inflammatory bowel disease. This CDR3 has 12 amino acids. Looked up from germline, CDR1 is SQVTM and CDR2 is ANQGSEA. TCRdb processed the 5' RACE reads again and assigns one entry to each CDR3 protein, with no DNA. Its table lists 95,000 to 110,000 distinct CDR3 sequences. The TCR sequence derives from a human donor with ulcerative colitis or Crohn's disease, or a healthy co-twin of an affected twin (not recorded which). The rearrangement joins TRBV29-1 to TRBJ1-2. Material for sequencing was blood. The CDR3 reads CSARTQTPGYTF.